The 31 T cell receptor beta chains below all came from one sample that was sequenced in a study of blood T cells in healthy people across ages. A second PCR, run for roughly 7 to 11 cycles, used a sample-barcoded 5' primer plus a J-beta primer mix. TCRdb reprocessed the 5' RACE reads via MiXCR and lists one record per CDR3 protein. The sample includes around 500,000 distinct CDR3 sequences, 40% to 55% of them seen just once. Material for sequencing was blood. The receptor set was obtained from an elderly man in good health.

DNA for the CDR3: TGTGCCAGCAGGGGGGGGGAGTCCTACAATGAGCAGTTCTTC. This codes for CASRGGESYNEQFF. The V and J genes are TRBV7-2 and TRBJ2-1; 7 bases line up with TRBD2. V dropped 6 bases and J dropped 1; count of bases not matched to a gene: 3. CDR1 and CDR2 from the germline V gene are SGHTA and FQGNSA. The CDR3 extends over 14 amino acids.

With regard to this clonotype: This may come from a read error, since a much larger clone is one base off. The chain joins TRBV6-5 to TRBJ1-1; D call uncertain. The CDR3 length is 14 residues. Per germline, CDR1 MNHEY and CDR2 SVGAGI. CDR3 in amino acids: CASSRVGMGTGAFF. The CDR3 DNA sequence: TGTGCCAGCAGCCGAGTCGGTATGGGAACTGGAGCTTTCTTT.

A note on this clonotype: A read error may account for a junction end that differs from germline. V gene TRBV27 combines with J gene TRBJ2-1; either TRBD1 or TRBD2 may fit D (5 bases each). Germline CDR1 is MNHEY and CDR2 is SMNVEV (reference sequence). The CDR3 length is 13 residues. Here the CDR3 DNA reads TGTGCCAGCAGTGTATCGGGACGCAATGAGCAGTTCTTC. Amino acid sequence: CASSVSGRNEQFF.

This clonotype was seen repeatedly, ten times or more. The chain uses TRBV4-1 and TRBJ2-4; D gene ambiguous. V lost 1 base, J lost 4 bases, and 8 bases lay in between. CDR3 size: 14 residues. Germline loops: CDR1 MGHRA, CDR2 YSYEKL. Written as DNA, the CDR3 is TGCGCCAGCAGCCAAGCGGGCAGGAAAAACATTCAGTACTTC. This sequence encodes CASSQAGRKNIQYF.

The chain recombines TRBV5-1 with TRBJ2-1, with 12 bases lining up with TRBD2. The CDR3 is 16 amino acids. The trim removed 2 bases at V and 9 bases at J, leaving 9 bases unmatched. Germline-derived CDR1 and CDR2 are SGHRS and YFSETQ. Here the CDR3 DNA reads TGCGCCAGCAGCTTCGTGCTAGCGGGAGGGCGGGGTGAGCAGTTCTTC. Encoded protein: CASSFVLAGGRGEQFF.

This chain connects TRBV4-1 to TRBJ2-7; 7 nucleotides line up with TRBD2. The DNA end is more similar to TRBJ2-5, so the J call may be wrong. Germline CDR1 is MGHRA and CDR2 is YSYEKL. The CDR3 is 16 residues long. The DNA for the CDR3 is TGCGCCAGCAGCCAAGAATTGGCGGGAGTCGAGAAGACCCAGTACTTC. It encodes CASSQELAGVEKTQYF.

V gene TRBV9 combines with J gene TRBJ1-4; D not resolved. CDR1 and CDR2 (germline): SGDLS, YYNGEE. V gave up 0 bases and J gave up 2 bases, with 5 bases separating them. The CDR3 runs 14 residues. CDR3 DNA: TGTGCCAGCAGCGTAGGGACCACTAATGAAAAACTGTTTTTT. It codes for CASSVGTTNEKLFF.

The chain employs TRBV7-2 and TRBJ2-5, with 7 nucleotides matching TRBD1. V gave up 0 bases and J gave up 5 bases; unmatched junction bases: 3. CDR3 size: 14 residues. In germline, CDR1 is SGHTA, CDR2 FQGNSA. DNA of the CDR3: TGTGCCAGCAGCTTAGCGGGACAGCGTGAGACCCAGTACTTC. This encodes CASSLAGQRETQYF. Filled out from reference TRBV7-2 and TRBJ2-5, the complete variable domain reads GAGVSQSPSNKVTEKGKDVELRCDPISGHTALYWYRQSLGQGLEFLIYFQGNSAPDKSGLPSDRFSAERTGGSVSTLTIQRTQQEDSAVYLCASSLAGQRETQYFGPGTRLLVL.

Only a few counts were recorded for this clonotype. The genes are TRBV25-1 and TRBJ2-1; 7 nucleotides agree with TRBD1. This CDR3 is built from 16 residues. J was trimmed by 0 bases and V by 1 base; bases with no gene match: 3. Germline V gene lookup returns CDR1 MGHDK and CDR2 SYGVNS. The CDR3 DNA reads as TGTGCCAGCAGTGAATCGACAGGGCTCTCCTACAATGAGCAGTTCTTC. As protein: CASSESTGLSYNEQFF.

This clonotype was observed a few times. The gene calls are TRBV5-1 and TRBJ2-5; D is uncertain. Judging by the DNA end, TRBJ2-7 fits better; the J call may be wrong. The CDR3 has 14 residues. Per germline, CDR1 SGHRS and CDR2 YFSETQ. CDR3 protein: CASSLGVASDEQYF. The CDR3 DNA sequence: TGCGCCAGCAGCCTGGGCGTCGCTTCGGACGAGCAGTACTTC.

This rearrangement joins TRBV10-3 to TRBJ2-1; 7 bases agree with TRBD1. Looked up from germline, CDR1 is ENHRY and CDR2 is SYGVKD. This CDR3 has 14 amino acids. V gave up 10 bases and J gave up 5 bases; unmatched junction bases: 11. CDR3 sequence: CATYTGTANNEQFF. The CDR3 DNA reads TGTGCCACCTACACCGGGACAGCAAACAATGAGCAGTTCTTC.

This chain connects TRBV7-9 to TRBJ2-2; no clear D. V gave up 5 bases and J gave up 5 bases, with 21 bases separating them. Germline V gene data show CDR1 as SEHNR and CDR2 as FQNEAQ (reference sequence). The CDR3 runs 17 residues. The CDR3 DNA sequence: TGTGCCAGCAGCGAATTAACCGGACCGTGGGGAACCGGGGAGCTGTTTTTT. Its protein is CASSELTGPWGTGELFF. The full variable domain, in which reference TRBV7-9 and TRBJ2-2 provide the parts outside the CDR3, is DTGVSQNPRHKITKRGQNVTFRCDPISEHNRLYWYRQTLGQGPEFLTYFQNEAQLEKSRLLSDRFSAERPKGSFSTLEIQRTEQGDSAMYLCASSELTGPWGTGELFFGEGSRLTVL.

The J gene is TRBJ1-2, the V gene TRBV3-1, with D possibly matching TRBD1 (5 bases). Germline V gene sequence: CDR1 LGHDT, CDR2 YNNKEL (reference sequence). V shed 8 bases and J shed 3 bases, with 16 bases lying between them. The CDR3 spans 14 residues. In DNA, the CDR3 is TGTGCCAGCTCCTCGGGGCTGCGGTACTATGGCTACACCTTC. As protein: CASSSGLRYYGYTF.

The chain carries TRBV5-1 and TRBJ2-1; 12 nucleotides agree with TRBD1. This CDR3 has 17 residues. J was trimmed by 6 bases and V by 4 bases; bases with no gene match: 11. CDR1 and CDR2 (germline): SGHRS, YFSETQ. The CDR3 here is CASSIVVGTGGFNEQFF. The DNA for the CDR3 is TGCGCCAGCAGCATCGTAGTAGGGACAGGGGGCTTCAATGAGCAGTTCTTC.

This clonotype was seen a few times. V gene TRBV7-6 combines with J gene TRBJ2-6, with 9 bases identical to TRBD1. The ends lost 5 bases at V and 1 base at J; junction bases unmatched: 6. Germline assignment: CDR1 SGHVS and CDR2 FNYEAQ. This CDR3 has 17 amino acids. As DNA, the CDR3 is TGTGCCAGCAGCACTGCTGGACAGGGGTCTGGGGCCAACGTCCTGACTTTC. Protein sequence: CASSTAGQGSGANVLTF.

In regard to this clonotype: Since a much larger clone is just one base distant, this may be a read error. V usage is TRBV5-5 and J usage is TRBJ2-5; unclear D gene. Germline V gene data show CDR1 as SGHKS and CDR2 as YYEKEE (reference sequence). The CDR3 covers 15 residues. CDR3 amino acids: CANSLWDPPQETQYF. The CDR3 region has the DNA TGTGCCAACAGCTTGTGGGATCCGCCCCAAGAGACCCAGTACTTC.

This chain uses TRBV7-2 with TRBJ1-2; no reliable D call. Germline CDR1 and CDR2: SGHTA and FQGNSA. V lost 4 bases, J lost 4 bases, and 10 bases lay in between. The CDR3 totals 13 residues. The CDR3 nucleotides are TGTGCCAGCAGCTCCGGTACCAGCTATGGCTACACCTTC. It is translated as CASSSGTSYGYTF.

This clonotype was observed a few times. This chain uses TRBV7-9 with TRBJ1-1; no reliable D call. The CDR3 covers 14 residues. V shed 2 bases and J shed 0 bases, with 7 bases lying between them. CDR1 is SEHNR and CDR2 is FQNEAQ in the germline V gene (reference sequence). CDR3 loop: CASSLSRLNTEAFF. CDR3 sequence (DNA): TGTGCCAGCAGCTTATCCAGGCTGAACACTGAAGCTTTCTTT. The full variable domain, in which reference TRBV7-9 and TRBJ1-1 provide the parts outside the CDR3, is DTGVSQNPRHKITKRGQNVTFRCDPISEHNRLYWYRQTLGQGPEFLTYFQNEAQLEKSRLLSDRFSAERPKGSFSTLEIQRTEQGDSAMYLCASSLSRLNTEAFFGQGTRLTVV.

The chain couples TRBV28 to TRBJ2-7; the match to TRBD1 covers 7 bases. The germline V gene encodes CDR1 MDHEN and CDR2 SYDVKM. V lost 8 bases to trimming and J lost 1 base; unmatched junction nucleotides: 5. There are 13 residues in the CDR3. For the CDR3, the DNA is TGTGCCAGCGGGCAGGGGGATTCCTACGAGCAGTACTTC. The encoded protein is CASGQGDSYEQYF.

This clonotype turned up a few times. The chain has TRBV7-3 and TRBJ1-2, with 8 bases that match TRBD1. The J segment lost 3 bases and the V segment lost 3 bases, leaving 6 bases of the junction unmatched. Germline V gene sequence: CDR1 SGHTA, CDR2 FQGTGA. The length of the CDR3 is 15 residues. CDR3 protein: CASSFGQGADYGYTF. The DNA for the CDR3 is TGTGCCAGCAGCTTTGGACAGGGTGCGGACTATGGCTACACCTTC.

The chain couples TRBV18 to TRBJ2-1, with D hard to call. Germline loops: CDR1 KGHSH, CDR2 LQKENI. This CDR3 contains 13 residues. V was pared by 0 bases and J by 7 bases, with 7 bases between. For the CDR3, the DNA is TGTGCCAGCTCACCACCGGATATTAATGAGCAGTTCTTC. Translating it yields CASSPPDINEQFF.

This clonotype turned up a few times. This chain links TRBV6-4 with TRBJ2-1, with 11 bases aligning to TRBD2. The CDR3 has 16 residues. Germline V gene lookup returns CDR1 MRHNA and CDR2 SNTAGT. V was clipped by 0 bases and J by 8 bases; unmatched bases: 6. The chain's CDR3 is CASSDSGLAGGDEQFF. Here the CDR3 DNA reads TGTGCCAGCAGTGACTCTGGGCTAGCGGGAGGCGATGAGCAGTTCTTC.

This clonotype turned up a few times. The chain carries TRBV7-2 and TRBJ1-2; the match to TRBD1 covers 7 bases. The junction had 8 bases not matched to a gene; V was cut back by 5 bases and J by 8 bases. The CDR3 is 13 residues long. Germline V gives CDR1 SGHTA, CDR2 FQGNSA. In nucleotides, the CDR3 is TGTGCCAGCAGCCCGGGACAGCGTACGGGCTACACCTTC. This gives the protein CASSPGQRTGYTF.

This rearrangement joins TRBV2 to TRBJ2-3, with TRBD2 matching over 7 bases. The J segment lost 2 bases and the V segment lost 7 bases, leaving 9 bases of the junction unmatched. Germline V gene data show CDR1 as SNHLY and CDR2 as FYNNEI. The CDR3 sequence is 15 residues long. CDR3 sequence reads: CASIREAGVTDTQYF. The CDR3 DNA sequence: TGTGCCAGCATCCGCGAGGCGGGGGTCACAGATACGCAGTATTTT.

V usage is TRBV20-1 and J usage is TRBJ1-5; D gene unclear. Germline loops: CDR1 DFQATT, CDR2 SNEGSKA (reference sequence). V lost 3 bases to trimming and J lost 4 bases, with 10 bases between them. The CDR3 runs 13 residues. The CDR3 protein is CSASPIQNQPQHF. CDR3 nucleotides: TGCAGTGCTAGCCCCATACAAAATCAGCCCCAGCATTTT.

The chain combines TRBV15 with TRBJ1-1; D is unresolved. This CDR3 has 15 amino acids. The germline gives CDR1 LNHNV, CDR2 YYDKDF (reference sequence). V was shortened by 2 bases and J by 5 bases, with 15 bases between the two germline ends. The CDR3 reads CATSRLPRSETEAFF. CDR3 bases: TGTGCCACCAGCAGACTACCCCGGAGTGAGACTGAAGCTTTCTTT.

The table lists this clonotype with a few counts. The gene calls are TRBV7-2 and TRBJ2-7, with unresolved D. The germline gives CDR1 SGHTA, CDR2 FQGNSA. The CDR3 totals 14 residues. V was clipped by 4 bases and J by 2 bases, with 12 bases between them. The CDR3 bases are TGTGCCAGCAGCTACGGACCTGGGGCCTACGAGCAGTACTTC. Translated, it gives CASSYGPGAYEQYF.

This clonotype has just a few counts. The J gene is TRBJ1-2, the V gene TRBV3-1; no reliable D call. There are 13 residues in the CDR3. The V gene's germline CDR1 is LGHDT and CDR2 YNNKEL (reference sequence). V was shortened by 0 bases and J by 3 bases, with 5 bases between the two germline ends. CDR3 DNA: TGTGCCAGCAGCCAAGATCCGTACTATGGCTACACCTTC. Its protein product is CASSQDPYYGYTF. Full variable domain (remainder filled in from reference TRBV3-1 and TRBJ1-2): DTAVSQTPKYLVTQMGNDKSIKCEQNLGHDTMYWYKQDSKKFLKIMFSYNNKELIINETVPNRFSPKSPDKAHLNLHINSLELGDSAVYFCASSQDPYYGYTFGSGTRLTVV.

The chain is built from TRBV9 and TRBJ1-2; tentatively, D is TRBD1 (5 bases). This CDR3 contains 13 residues. CDR1 is SGDLS, CDR2 YYNGEE, per germline. V was cut by 0 bases and J by 8 bases, with 11 bases left in between. The CDR3 spells CASSVEGAGGYTF. The CDR3 DNA is TGTGCCAGCAGCGTAGAAGGGGCGGGCGGCTACACCTTC.

This clonotype was counted only a few times. This chain links TRBV7-2 with TRBJ2-7; TRBD2 aligns across 9 bases. Germline V lookup: CDR1 SGHTA, CDR2 FQGNSA. V was clipped by 5 bases and J by 3 bases; unmatched bases: 8. The CDR3 length is 15 residues. The CDR3 nucleotides are TGTGCCAGCAGCCGATGGACTAGCGTGGACTACGAGCAGTACTTC. Translating gives CASSRWTSVDYEQYF. The full variable domain, with the rest looked up from reference TRBV7-2 and TRBJ2-7, is GAGVSQSPSNKVTEKGKDVELRCDPISGHTALYWYRQSLGQGLEFLIYFQGNSAPDKSGLPSDRFSAERTGGSVSTLTIQRTQQEDSAVYLCASSRWTSVDYEQYFGPGTRLTVT.

This clonotype was counted a few times. The rearrangement joins TRBV5-1 to TRBJ2-3; 10 positions match TRBD2. The CDR3 spans 16 residues. Trimming took 4 bases from V and 2 from J; bases not matched to a gene: 7. Germline CDR1 and CDR2: SGHRS and YFSETQ. This CDR3 reads CASSASSGGITDTQYF. DNA of the CDR3: TGCGCCAGCAGCGCGTCTAGCGGGGGAATCACAGATACGCAGTATTTT.